This TCR beta chain is from a study of breast tumors, draining lymph nodes, adjacent tissues. The V gene end was trimmed by 5 bases and the J gene end by 8 bases; junction bases not matched to a gene: 15. Germline values: CDR1 SNHLY, CDR2 FYNNEI. This CDR3 is 16 amino acids long. One entry per CDR3 protein results from TCRdb running MiXCR on the multiplex PCR reads. The repertoire includes approximately 230,000 distinct CDR3 sequences, under 40% of them detected once, and 3.6% sits in the top ten. Axillary draining lymph nodes of breast cancer patients supplied the node samples. The sequence came from a female donor with breast cancer. Some clones in this sample may be carry-over from other donors' samples. Sequencing input: axillary lymph node tissue. The V and J genes are TRBV2 and TRBJ1-2, with 9 positions matching TRBD1. The CDR3 nucleotides read TGTGCCAGCAGTTTTACCCCCAAACAGGGGGCTAGAGGCTACACCTTC. Its protein product is CASSFTPKQGARGYTF.